This T cell receptor (beta chain) was captured by sequencing in a study of T cells in Graves' hyperthyroidism and ophthalmopathy. Study-wide results and limits: Model output signaled ophthalmopathy a median 6.5 months ahead of onset. A 13 V-J signature model discriminated ophthalmopathy versus stable hyperthyroidism.

This clonotype has ten or more counts. The antigen is not known. Newly diagnosed hyperthyroidism, duration under 2 months, in patients aged 18 to 65. Researchers took RNA transcripts and amplified the TCR beta CDR3 regions from them. TCR CDR3 regions were first amplified by RT-PCR with HTBI primers. TCRdb fed the multiplex PCR reads into MiXCR, producing one record per CDR3 protein. The sample lists about 580,000 distinct CDR3 sequences; about half were seen once. Per the germline V gene, CDR1 is MNHEY and CDR2 is SVGAGI. This CDR3 region has 13 residues. The V gene lost 5 bases and the J gene lost 2 bases, with 9 bases spanning the gap.

The V and J genes are TRBV6-5 and TRBJ2-5; D uncertain. The sequenced sample was peripheral blood or thyroid tissue (not recorded which). The receptor was derived from a woman between 18 and 29 years old with Graves' hyperthyroidism. The CDR3 DNA reads TGTGCCAGCAGTCGTACATTACAAGAGACCCAGTACTTC. Encoded protein: CASSRTLQETQYF.